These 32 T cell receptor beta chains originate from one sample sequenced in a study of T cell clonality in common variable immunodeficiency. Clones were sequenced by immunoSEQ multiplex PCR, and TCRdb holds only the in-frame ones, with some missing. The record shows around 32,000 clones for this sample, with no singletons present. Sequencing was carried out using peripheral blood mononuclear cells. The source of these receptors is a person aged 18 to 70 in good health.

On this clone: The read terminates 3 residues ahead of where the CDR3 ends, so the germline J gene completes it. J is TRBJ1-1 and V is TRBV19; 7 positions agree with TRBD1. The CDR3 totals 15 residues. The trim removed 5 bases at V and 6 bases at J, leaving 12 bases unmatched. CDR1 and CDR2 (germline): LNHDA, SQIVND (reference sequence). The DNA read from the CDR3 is TGTGCCAGTAGTTGGACAGGAACAAGGGTTTCTGAA. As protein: CASSWTGTRVSE. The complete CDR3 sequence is CASSWTGTRVSEAFF.

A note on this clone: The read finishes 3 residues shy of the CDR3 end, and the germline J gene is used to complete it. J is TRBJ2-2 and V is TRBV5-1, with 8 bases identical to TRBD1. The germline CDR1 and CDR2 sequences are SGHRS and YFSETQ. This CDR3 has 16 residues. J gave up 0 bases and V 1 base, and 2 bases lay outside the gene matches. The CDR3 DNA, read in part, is TGCGCCAGCAGCTTGACAGGGGGACCGAACACCGGGGAG. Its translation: CASSLTGGPNTGE. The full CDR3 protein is CASSLTGGPNTGELFF.

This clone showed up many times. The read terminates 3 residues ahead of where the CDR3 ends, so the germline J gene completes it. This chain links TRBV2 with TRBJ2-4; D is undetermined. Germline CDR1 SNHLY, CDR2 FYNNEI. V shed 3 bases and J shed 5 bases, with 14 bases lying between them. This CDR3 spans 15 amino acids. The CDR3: CASSEMLPTQNIQYF. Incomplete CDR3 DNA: TGTGCCAGCAGTGAGATGCTGCCTACCCAAAACATT. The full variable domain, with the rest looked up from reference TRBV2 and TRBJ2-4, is EPEVTQTPSHQVTQMGQEVILRCVPISNHLYFYWYRQILGQKVEFLVSFYNNEISEKSEIFDDQFSVERPDGSNFTLKIRSTKLEDSAMYFCASSEMLPTQNIQYFGAGTRLSVL.

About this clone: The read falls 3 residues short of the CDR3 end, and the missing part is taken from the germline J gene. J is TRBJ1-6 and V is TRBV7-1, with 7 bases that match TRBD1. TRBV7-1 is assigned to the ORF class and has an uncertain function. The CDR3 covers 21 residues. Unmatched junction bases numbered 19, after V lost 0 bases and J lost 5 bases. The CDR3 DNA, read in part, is TGTGCCAGCAGCTCAGCGGTCTTCAGGGGACAGCGGAAAAATAATAATTCACCC. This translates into CASSSAVFRGQRKNNNSP. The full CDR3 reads CASSSAVFRGQRKNNNSPLHF.

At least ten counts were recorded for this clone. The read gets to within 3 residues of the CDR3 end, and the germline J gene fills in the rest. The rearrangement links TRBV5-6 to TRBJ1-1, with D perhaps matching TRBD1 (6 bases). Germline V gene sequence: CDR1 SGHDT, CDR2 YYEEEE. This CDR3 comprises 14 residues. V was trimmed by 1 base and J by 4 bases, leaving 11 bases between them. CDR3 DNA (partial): TGTGCCAGCAGCTTGCAAGGGGGAAGCACTGAA. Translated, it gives CASSLQGGSTE. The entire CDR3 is CASSLQGGSTEAFF.

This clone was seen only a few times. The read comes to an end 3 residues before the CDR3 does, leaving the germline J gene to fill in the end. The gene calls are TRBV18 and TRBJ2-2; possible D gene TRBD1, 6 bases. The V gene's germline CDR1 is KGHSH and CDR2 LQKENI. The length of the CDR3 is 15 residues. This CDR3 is CASSQQGLANGKLFF. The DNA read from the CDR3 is TGTGCCAGCTCACAACAGGGCCTCGCTAATGGAAAG. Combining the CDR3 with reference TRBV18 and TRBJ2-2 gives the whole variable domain NAGVMQNPRHLVRRRGQEARLRCSPMKGHSHVYWYRQLPEEGLKFMVYLQKENIIDESGMPKERFSAEFPKEGPSILRIQQVVRGDSAAYFCASSQQGLANGKLFFGEGSRLTVL.

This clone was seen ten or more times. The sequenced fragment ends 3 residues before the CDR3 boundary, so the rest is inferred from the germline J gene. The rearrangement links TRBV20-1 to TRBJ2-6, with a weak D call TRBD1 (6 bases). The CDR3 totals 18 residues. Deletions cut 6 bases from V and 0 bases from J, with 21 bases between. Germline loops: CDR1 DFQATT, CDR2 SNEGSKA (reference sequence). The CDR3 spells CSAPSQGLFFSGANVLTF. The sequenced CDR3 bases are TGCAGTGCCCCATCACAGGGTTTATTTTTCTCTGGGGCCAACGTC.

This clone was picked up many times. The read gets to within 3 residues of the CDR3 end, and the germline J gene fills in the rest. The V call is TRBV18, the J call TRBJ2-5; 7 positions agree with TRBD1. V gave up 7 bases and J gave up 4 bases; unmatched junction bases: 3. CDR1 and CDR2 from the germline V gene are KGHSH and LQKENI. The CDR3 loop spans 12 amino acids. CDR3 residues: CASLGTAETQYF. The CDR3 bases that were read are TGTGCCAGCTTGGGGACAGCAGAGACC.

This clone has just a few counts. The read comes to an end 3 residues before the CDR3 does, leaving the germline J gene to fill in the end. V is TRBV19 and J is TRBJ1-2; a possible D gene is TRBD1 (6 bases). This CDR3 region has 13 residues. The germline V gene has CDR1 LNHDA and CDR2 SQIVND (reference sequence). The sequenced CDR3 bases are TGTGCCAGTAGTATTCGGGATCAGGGGGGC. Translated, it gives CASSIRDQGG. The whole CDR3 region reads CASSIRDQGGYTF.

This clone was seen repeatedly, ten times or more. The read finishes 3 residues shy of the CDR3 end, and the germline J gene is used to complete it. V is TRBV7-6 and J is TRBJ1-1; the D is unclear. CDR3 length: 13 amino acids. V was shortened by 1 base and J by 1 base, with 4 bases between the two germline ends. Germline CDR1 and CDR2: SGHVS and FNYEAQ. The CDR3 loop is CASSLEGNTEAFF. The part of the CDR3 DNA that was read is TGTGCCAGCAGCTTAGAGGGGAACACTGAA.

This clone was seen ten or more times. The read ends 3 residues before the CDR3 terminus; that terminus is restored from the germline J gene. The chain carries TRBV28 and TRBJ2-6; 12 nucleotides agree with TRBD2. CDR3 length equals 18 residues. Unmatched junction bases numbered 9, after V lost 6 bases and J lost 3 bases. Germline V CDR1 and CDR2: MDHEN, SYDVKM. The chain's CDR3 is CASRALAGGRSGANVLTF. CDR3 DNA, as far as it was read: TGTGCCAGCAGGGCCCTAGCGGGAGGGCGTAGTGGGGCCAACGTC.

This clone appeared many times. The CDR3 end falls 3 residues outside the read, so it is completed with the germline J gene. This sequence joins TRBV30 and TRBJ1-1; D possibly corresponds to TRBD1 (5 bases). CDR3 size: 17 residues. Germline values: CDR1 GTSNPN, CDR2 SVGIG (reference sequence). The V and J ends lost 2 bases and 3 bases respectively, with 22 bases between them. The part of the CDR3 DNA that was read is TGTGCCTGGAGTCTTTCCTGGGGGGAAGGCGAGGACACTGAA. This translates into CAWSLSWGEGEDTE. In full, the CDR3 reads CAWSLSWGEGEDTEAFF.

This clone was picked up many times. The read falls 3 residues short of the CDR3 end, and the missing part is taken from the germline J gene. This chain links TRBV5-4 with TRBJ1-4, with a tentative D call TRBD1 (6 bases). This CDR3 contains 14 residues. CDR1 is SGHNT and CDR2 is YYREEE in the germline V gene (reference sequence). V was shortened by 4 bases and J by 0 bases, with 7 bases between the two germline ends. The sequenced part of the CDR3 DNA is TGTGCCAGCAGCGACAGGACAACTAATGAAAAA. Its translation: CASSDRTTNEK. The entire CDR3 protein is CASSDRTTNEKLFF. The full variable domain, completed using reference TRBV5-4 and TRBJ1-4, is ETGVTQSPTHLIKTRGQQVTLRCSSQSGHNTVSWYQQALGQGPQFIFQYYREEENGRGNFPPRFSGLQFPNYSSELNVNALELDDSALYLCASSDRTTNEKLFFGSGTQLSVL.

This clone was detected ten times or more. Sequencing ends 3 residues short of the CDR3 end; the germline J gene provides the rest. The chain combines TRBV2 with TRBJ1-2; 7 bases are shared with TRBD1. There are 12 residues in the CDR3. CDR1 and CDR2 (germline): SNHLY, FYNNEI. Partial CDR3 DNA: TGTGCCAGCACCCCGGGACAGAGGGGC. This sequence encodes CASTPGQRG. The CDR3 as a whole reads CASTPGQRGYTF. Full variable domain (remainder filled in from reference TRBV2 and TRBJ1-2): EPEVTQTPSHQVTQMGQEVILRCVPISNHLYFYWYRQILGQKVEFLVSFYNNEISEKSEIFDDQFSVERPDGSNFTLKIRSTKLEDSAMYFCASTPGQRGYTFGSGTRLTVV.

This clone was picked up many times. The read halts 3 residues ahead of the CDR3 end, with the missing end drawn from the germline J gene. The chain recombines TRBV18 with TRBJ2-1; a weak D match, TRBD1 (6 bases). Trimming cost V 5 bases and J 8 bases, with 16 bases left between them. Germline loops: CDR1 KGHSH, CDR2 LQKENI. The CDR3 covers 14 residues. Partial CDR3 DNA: TGTGCCAGCTCAATCCCAGACAGGAGCCATGAG. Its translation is CASSIPDRSHE. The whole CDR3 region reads CASSIPDRSHEQFF.

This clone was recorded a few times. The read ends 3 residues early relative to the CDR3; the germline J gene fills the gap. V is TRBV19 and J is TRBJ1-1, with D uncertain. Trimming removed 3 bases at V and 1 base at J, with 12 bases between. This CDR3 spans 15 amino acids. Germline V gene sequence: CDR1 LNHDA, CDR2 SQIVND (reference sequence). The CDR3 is CASSILWAENTEAFF. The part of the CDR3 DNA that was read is TGTGCCAGTAGTATTCTTTGGGCCGAGAACACTGAA.

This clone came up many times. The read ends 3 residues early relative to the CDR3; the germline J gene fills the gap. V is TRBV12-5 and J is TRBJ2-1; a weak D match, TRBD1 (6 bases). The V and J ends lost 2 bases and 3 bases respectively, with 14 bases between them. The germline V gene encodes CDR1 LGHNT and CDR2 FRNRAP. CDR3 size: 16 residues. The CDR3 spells CASGLLTGDGYNEQFF. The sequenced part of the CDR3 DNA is TGTGCTAGTGGTTTGCTGACAGGCGATGGCTACAATGAG.

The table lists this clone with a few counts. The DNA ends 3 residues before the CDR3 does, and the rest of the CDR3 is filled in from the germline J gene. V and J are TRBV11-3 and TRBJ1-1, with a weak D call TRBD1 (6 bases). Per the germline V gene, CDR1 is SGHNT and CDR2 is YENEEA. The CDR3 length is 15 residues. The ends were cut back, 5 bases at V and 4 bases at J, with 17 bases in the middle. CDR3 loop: CASSPLTGSATEAFF. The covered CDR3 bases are TGTGCCAGCAGCCCTCTAACAGGGTCGGCCACTGAA.

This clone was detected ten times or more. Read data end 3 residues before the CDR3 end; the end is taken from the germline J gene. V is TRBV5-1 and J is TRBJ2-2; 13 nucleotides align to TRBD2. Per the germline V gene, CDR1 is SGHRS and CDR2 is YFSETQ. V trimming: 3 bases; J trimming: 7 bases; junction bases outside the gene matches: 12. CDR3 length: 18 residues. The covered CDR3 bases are TGCGCCAGCAGCTGGGGGAGGACTAGCGGGAGTTCCGGCGGGGAG. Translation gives CASSWGRTSGSSGGE. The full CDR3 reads CASSWGRTSGSSGGELFF.

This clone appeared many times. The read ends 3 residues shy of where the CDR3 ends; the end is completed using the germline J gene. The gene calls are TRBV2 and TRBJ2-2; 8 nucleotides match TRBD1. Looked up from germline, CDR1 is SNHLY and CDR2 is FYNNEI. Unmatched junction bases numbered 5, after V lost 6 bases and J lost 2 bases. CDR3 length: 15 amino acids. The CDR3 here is CASRGQGLNTGELFF. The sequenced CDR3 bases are TGTGCCAGCAGAGGACAGGGCCTTAACACCGGGGAG.

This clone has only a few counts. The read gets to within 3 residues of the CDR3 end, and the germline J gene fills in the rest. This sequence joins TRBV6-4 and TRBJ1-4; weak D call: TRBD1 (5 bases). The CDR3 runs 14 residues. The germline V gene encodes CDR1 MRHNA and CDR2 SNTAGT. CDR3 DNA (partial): TGTGCCAGCAGTGACAACTCTGGGGCCAACGTA. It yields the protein CASSDNSGANV. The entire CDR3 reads CASSDNSGANVLFF.

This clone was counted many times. Partial CDR3 DNA: TGTGCCTGGAGTGTGGATTTAGCGGGCGGGGGTGAG. Translated, it gives CAWSVDLAGGGE. From start to end, the CDR3 is CAWSVDLAGGGEQFF. The chain joins TRBV30 to TRBJ2-1, with 7 bases matching TRBD2. The sequence runs out 3 residues before the end of the CDR3; the remainder is reconstructed from the germline J gene. There are 15 residues in the CDR3. Germline V gene sequence: CDR1 GTSNPN, CDR2 SVGIG (reference sequence). The V gene end was trimmed by 0 bases and the J gene end by 9 bases; junction bases not matched to a gene: 11.

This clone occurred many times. The CDR3 bases that were read are TGCGCCAGCAGCTTGGGCGGAGCGGCTAACTATGGC. It translates to CASSLGGAANYG. The entire CDR3 protein is CASSLGGAANYGYTF. The genes are TRBV5-1 and TRBJ1-2; D is ambiguous. The observed sequence ends 3 residues before the CDR3 terminus, with the missing tail filled in from the germline J gene. CDR3 length: 15 amino acids. Per germline, CDR1 SGHRS and CDR2 YFSETQ. V lost 0 bases to trimming and J lost 0 bases, with 9 bases between them.

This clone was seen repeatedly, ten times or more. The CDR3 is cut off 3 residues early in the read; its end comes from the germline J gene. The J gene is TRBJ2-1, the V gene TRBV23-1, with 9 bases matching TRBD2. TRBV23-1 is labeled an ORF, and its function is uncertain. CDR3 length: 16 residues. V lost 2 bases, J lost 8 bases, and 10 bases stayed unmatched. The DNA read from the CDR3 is TGCGCCAGCAGTCAAGTGAGACTAGCGGATGGGGATGAG. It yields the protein CASSQVRLADGDE. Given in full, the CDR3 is CASSQVRLADGDEQFF.

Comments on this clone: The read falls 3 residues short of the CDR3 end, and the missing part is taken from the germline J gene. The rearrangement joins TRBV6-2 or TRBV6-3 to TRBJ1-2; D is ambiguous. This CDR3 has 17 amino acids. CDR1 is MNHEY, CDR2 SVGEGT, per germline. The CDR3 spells CASSYPQGGMVTYDYTF. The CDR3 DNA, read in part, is TGTGCCAGCAGTTACCCACAAGGCGGGATGGTTACCTACGAC.

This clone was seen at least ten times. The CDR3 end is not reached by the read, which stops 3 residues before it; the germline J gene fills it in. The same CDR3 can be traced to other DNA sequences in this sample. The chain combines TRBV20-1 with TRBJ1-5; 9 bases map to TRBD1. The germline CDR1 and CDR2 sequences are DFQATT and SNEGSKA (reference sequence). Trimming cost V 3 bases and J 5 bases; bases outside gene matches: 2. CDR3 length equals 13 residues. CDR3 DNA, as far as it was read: TGCAGTGCTAGGGACAGGGGTTATCAGCCC. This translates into CSARDRGYQP. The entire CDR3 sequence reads CSARDRGYQPQHF.

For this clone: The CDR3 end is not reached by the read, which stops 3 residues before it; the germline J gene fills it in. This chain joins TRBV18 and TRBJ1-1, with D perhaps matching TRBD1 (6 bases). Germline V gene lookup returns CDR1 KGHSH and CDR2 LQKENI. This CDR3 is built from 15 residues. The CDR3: CASSPRLAGGDEAFF. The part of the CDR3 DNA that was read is TGTGCCAGCTCACCACGGCTAGCGGGGGGCGATGAG. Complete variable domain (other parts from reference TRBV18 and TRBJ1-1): NAGVMQNPRHLVRRRGQEARLRCSPMKGHSHVYWYRQLPEEGLKFMVYLQKENIIDESGMPKERFSAEFPKEGPSILRIQQVVRGDSAAYFCASSPRLAGGDEAFFGQGTRLTVV.

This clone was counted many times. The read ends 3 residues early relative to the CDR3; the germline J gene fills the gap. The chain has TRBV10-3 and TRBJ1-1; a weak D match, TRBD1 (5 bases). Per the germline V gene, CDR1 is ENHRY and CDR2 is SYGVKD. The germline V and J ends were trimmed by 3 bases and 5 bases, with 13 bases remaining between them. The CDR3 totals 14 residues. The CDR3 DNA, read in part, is TGTGCCATCAGTGATACTAGGGACTCAACTGAA. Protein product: CAISDTRDSTE. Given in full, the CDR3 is CAISDTRDSTEAFF.

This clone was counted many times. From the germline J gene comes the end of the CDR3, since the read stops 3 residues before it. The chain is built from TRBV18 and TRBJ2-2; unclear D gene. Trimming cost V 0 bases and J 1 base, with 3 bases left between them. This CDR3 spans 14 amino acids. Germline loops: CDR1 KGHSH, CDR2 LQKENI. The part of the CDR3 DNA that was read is TGTGCCAGCTCACCACCCAAGAACACCGGGGAG. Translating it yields CASSPPKNTGE. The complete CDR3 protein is CASSPPKNTGELFF. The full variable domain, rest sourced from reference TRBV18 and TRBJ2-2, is NAGVMQNPRHLVRRRGQEARLRCSPMKGHSHVYWYRQLPEEGLKFMVYLQKENIIDESGMPKERFSAEFPKEGPSILRIQQVVRGDSAAYFCASSPPKNTGELFFGEGSRLTVL.

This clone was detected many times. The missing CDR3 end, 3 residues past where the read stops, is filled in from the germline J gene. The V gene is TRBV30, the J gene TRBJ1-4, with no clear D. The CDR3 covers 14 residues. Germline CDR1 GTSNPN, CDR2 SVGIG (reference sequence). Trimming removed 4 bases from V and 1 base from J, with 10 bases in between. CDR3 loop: CAWKFTETNEKLFF. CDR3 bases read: TGTGCCTGGAAGTTTACAGAAACTAATGAAAAA.

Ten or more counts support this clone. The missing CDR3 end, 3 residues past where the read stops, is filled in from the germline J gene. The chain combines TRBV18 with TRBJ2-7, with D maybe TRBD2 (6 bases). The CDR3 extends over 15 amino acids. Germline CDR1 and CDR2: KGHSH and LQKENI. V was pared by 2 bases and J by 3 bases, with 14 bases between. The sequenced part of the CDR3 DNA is TGTGCCAGCTCACCAGGGACGGGACTCAACTACGAG. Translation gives CASSPGTGLNYE. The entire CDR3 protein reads CASSPGTGLNYEQYF. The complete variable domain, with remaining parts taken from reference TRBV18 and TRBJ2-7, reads NAGVMQNPRHLVRRRGQEARLRCSPMKGHSHVYWYRQLPEEGLKFMVYLQKENIIDESGMPKERFSAEFPKEGPSILRIQQVVRGDSAAYFCASSPGTGLNYEQYFGPGTRLTVT.

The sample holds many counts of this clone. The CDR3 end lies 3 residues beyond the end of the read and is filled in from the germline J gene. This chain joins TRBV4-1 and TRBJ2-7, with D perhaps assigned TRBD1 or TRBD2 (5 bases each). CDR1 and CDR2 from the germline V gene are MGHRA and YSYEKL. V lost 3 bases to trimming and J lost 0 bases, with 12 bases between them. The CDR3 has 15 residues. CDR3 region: CASSHEGRGSYEQYF. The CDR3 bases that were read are TGCGCCAGCAGCCATGAGGGAAGGGGCTCCTACGAG.